A single sample gave rise to the 9 T cell receptor beta chains below, sequenced in a study of cytomegalovirus exposure and HLA in healthy donors. Generated by immunoSEQ multiplex PCR, the TCRdb table keeps only in-frame clones and is missing some. Here the sample spans more than 300,000 clones, roughly 88% being singletons. Sequencing input: PBMCs. Source of these receptors: a young woman in good health and CMV-seronegative.

This chain's CDR3 is CASSPLGQKLFF. In DNA form, the CDR3 reads TGCGCCAGCAGTCCCCTGGGACAGAAACTGTTTTTT. This chain joins TRBV4-1 and TRBJ1-4; 7 positions agree with TRBD1. This CDR3 comprises 12 residues. Germline loops: CDR1 MGHRA, CDR2 YSYEKL. J gave up 11 bases and V 6 bases, and 6 bases lay outside the gene matches.

V usage is TRBV7-9 and J usage is TRBJ2-7; the D is unclear. V dropped 5 bases and J dropped 6 bases, with 11 bases sitting between them. The CDR3 extends over 12 amino acids. Germline values: CDR1 SEHNR, CDR2 FQNEAQ (reference sequence). As DNA, the CDR3 is TGTGCCAGCAGCCTAGTGCGAAGCGAGCAGTACTTC. It yields the protein CASSLVRSEQYF.

The chain couples TRBV6-1 to TRBJ2-1; the match to TRBD2 covers 7 bases. The trim removed 3 bases at V and 6 bases at J, leaving 2 bases unmatched. The CDR3 totals 13 residues. CDR1 is MNHNS and CDR2 is SASEGT in the germline V gene. The CDR3 loop is CASSEGGFNEQFF. The CDR3 DNA is TGTGCCAGCAGTGAGGGGGGGTTCAATGAGCAGTTCTTC.

V usage is TRBV2 and J usage is TRBJ2-1; 13 bases are a match to TRBD2. The V gene's germline CDR1 is SNHLY and CDR2 FYNNEI. Trimming took 3 bases from V and 8 from J; bases not matched to a gene: 10. The length of the CDR3 is 17 residues. The CDR3 spells CASSDGTSGAWGDEQFF. CDR3 nucleotide sequence: TGTGCCAGCAGTGACGGGACTAGCGGGGCCTGGGGGGATGAGCAGTTCTTC.

The gene calls are TRBV20-1 and TRBJ2-7; 8 bases map to TRBD1. This CDR3 is 11 amino acids long. The V segment lost 5 bases and the J segment 4 bases; nucleotides outside the gene matches: 1. Germline CDR1 reads DFQATT; CDR2 reads SNEGSKA (reference sequence). CDR3 loop: CSAGQGYEQYF. DNA of the CDR3: TGCAGTGCTGGACAGGGTTACGAGCAGTACTTC.

The chain combines TRBV27 with TRBJ2-6; 7 nucleotides agree with TRBD1. V shed 2 bases and J 0 bases; nucleotides not matched to a gene: 13. CDR1 is MNHEY and CDR2 is SMNVEV in the germline V gene (reference sequence). The CDR3 is 20 amino acids. The CDR3 loop reads CASSLTLPGTDISGANVLTF. The CDR3 coding sequence is TGTGCCAGCAGTTTAACCTTGCCCGGGACAGACATCTCTGGGGCCAACGTCCTGACTTTC.

This chain connects TRBV5-1 to TRBJ2-1; 8 positions match TRBD2. The CDR3 is 15 residues long. Trimming cost V 5 bases and J 6 bases; bases outside gene matches: 10. Germline V gene data show CDR1 as SGHRS and CDR2 as YFSETQ. This chain's CDR3 is CASRVRAGTSNEQFF. The CDR3 DNA is TGCGCCAGCAGAGTCAGGGCCGGGACTAGCAATGAGCAGTTCTTC.

This clone occurred once. The chain has TRBV28 and TRBJ2-7, with D unclear. This CDR3 has 12 amino acids. The germline V and J ends were trimmed by 3 bases and 3 bases, with 6 bases remaining between them. Looked up from germline, CDR1 is MDHEN and CDR2 is SYDVKM. In DNA, the CDR3 is TGTGCCAGCAGTTTCTCACACTACGAGCAGTACTTC. The encoded protein is CASSFSHYEQYF.

This chain connects TRBV28 to TRBJ2-4, with TRBD2 as a possible D gene (5 bases). The germline V and J ends were trimmed by 5 bases and 1 base, with 18 bases remaining between them. Germline-derived CDR1 and CDR2 are MDHEN and SYDVKM. The CDR3 is 17 residues long. The chain's CDR3 is CASSLTKTSAAKNIQYF. CDR3 sequence (DNA): TGTGCCAGCAGTCTTACGAAAACTAGTGCGGCCAAAAACATTCAGTACTTC.